The present T cell receptor beta chain was sequenced within a study of regulatory T cells in long-lasting Graves disease. The germline V gene encodes CDR1 DFQATT and CDR2 SNEGSKA (reference sequence). The V segment lost 7 bases and the J segment 4 bases; nucleotides outside the gene matches: 3. This CDR3 has 12 amino acids. Through Arm-PCR of CDR3 regions and iRepertoire HTBI primers, TCR beta libraries were built. TCRdb re-analysed the multiplex PCR reads in MiXCR, keeping a single row per CDR3 protein. The data show approximately 400,000 distinct CDR3 sequences, under 25% seen once. As for time point: persistent/refractory GD, antithyroid drugs over 5 years with positive TRAb. The authors made the TCR library using RNA they extracted from PBMCs.

This clonotype was sampled from a female donor with Graves disease. The chain employs TRBV20-1 and TRBJ2-2, with 7 bases that match TRBD2. The material was peripheral blood mononuclear cells (PBMCs), obtained when the disease was refractory, from a patient treated with antithyroid drugs. The CDR3 protein is CSGEGGTGELFF. The CDR3 DNA is TGCAGTGGGGAGGGCGGCACCGGGGAGCTGTTTTTT.